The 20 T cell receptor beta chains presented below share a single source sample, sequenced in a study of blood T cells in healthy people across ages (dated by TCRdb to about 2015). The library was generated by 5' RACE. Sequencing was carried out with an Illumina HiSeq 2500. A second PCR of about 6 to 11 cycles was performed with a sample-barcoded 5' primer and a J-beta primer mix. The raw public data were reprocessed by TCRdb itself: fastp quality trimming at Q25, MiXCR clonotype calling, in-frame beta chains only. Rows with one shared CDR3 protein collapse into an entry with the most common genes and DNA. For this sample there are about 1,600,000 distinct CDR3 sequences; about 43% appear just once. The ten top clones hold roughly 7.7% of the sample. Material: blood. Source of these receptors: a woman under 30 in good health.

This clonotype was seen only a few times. DNA of the CDR3: TGCGCCAGCAGCCCCGGGACAGGGTCTTCCGAGCAGTACTTC. Its translation is CASSPGTGSSEQYF. This chain links TRBV10-2 with TRBJ2-7, with 9 bases aligning to TRBD1. The ends lost 6 bases at V and 6 bases at J; junction bases unmatched: 9. Germline values: CDR1 WSHSY, CDR2 SAAADI. This CDR3 spans 14 amino acids.

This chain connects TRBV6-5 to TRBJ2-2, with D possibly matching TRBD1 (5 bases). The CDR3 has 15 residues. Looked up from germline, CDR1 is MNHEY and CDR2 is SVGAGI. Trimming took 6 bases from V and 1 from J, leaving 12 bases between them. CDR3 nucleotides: TGTGCCAGCAGGCCTACTACAGGGAACACCGGGGAGCTGTTTTTT. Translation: CASRPTTGNTGELFF.

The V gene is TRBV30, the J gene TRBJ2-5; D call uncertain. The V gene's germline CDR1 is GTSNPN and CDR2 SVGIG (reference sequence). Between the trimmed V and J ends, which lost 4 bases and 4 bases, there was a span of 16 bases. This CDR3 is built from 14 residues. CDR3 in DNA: TGTGCCTGGACAAGAATGGGCAGTATAGAGACCCAGTACTTC. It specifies CAWTRMGSIETQYF.

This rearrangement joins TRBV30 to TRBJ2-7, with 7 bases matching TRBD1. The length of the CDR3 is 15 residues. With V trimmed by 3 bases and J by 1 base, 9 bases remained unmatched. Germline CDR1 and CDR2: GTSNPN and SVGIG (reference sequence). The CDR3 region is CAWSRPGTASYEQYF. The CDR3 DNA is TGTGCCTGGAGCCGCCCAGGGACAGCGTCCTACGAGCAGTACTTC.

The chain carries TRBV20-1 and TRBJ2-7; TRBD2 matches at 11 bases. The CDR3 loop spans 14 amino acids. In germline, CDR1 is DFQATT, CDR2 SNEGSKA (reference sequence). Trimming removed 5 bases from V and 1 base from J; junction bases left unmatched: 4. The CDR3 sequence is CSARLAGLSYEQYF. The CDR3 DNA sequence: TGCAGTGCTCGACTAGCGGGGCTATCCTACGAGCAGTACTTC.

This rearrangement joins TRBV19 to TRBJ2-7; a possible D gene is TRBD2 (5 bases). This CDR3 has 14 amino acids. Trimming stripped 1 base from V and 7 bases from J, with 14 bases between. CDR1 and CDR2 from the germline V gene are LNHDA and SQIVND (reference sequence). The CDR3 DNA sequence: TGTGCCAGTAGTATAGGCCTTACCGGGAAGGAGCAGTACTTC. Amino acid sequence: CASSIGLTGKEQYF.

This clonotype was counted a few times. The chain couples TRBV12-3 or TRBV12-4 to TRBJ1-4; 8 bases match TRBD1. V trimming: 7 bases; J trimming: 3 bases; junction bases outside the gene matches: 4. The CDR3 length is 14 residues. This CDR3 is CASTGGAANEKLFF. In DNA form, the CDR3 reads TGTGCCAGCACAGGGGGCGCGGCTAATGAAAAACTGTTTTTT.

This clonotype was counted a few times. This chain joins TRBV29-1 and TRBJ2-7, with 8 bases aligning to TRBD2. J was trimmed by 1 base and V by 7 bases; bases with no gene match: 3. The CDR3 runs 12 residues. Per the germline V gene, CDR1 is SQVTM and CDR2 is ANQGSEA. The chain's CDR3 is CSALAGSYEQYF. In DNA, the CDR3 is TGCAGCGCCCTAGCGGGTTCCTACGAGCAGTACTTC.

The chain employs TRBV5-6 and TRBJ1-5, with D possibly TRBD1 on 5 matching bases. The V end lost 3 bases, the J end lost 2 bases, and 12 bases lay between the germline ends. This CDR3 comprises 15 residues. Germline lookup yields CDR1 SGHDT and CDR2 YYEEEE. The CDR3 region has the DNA TGTGCCAGCAGCTACAGGATTGACGGCAATCAGCCCCAGCATTTT. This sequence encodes CASSYRIDGNQPQHF.

CDR3 nucleotide sequence: TGCAGCGTTGACTCCACCAATGAGCAGTTCTTC. The encoded protein is CSVDSTNEQFF. The V and J genes are TRBV29-1 and TRBJ2-1, with D unresolved. Germline V gives CDR1 SQVTM, CDR2 ANQGSEA. Deletions cut 3 bases from V and 6 bases from J, with 6 bases between. The CDR3 runs 11 residues.

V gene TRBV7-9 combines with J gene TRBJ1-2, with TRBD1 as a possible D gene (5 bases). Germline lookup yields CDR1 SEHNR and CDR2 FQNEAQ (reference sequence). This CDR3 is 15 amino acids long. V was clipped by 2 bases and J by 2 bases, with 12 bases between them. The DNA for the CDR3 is TGTGCCAGCAGCTTAAGGGGACCGATAAACTATGGCTACACCTTC. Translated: CASSLRGPINYGYTF.

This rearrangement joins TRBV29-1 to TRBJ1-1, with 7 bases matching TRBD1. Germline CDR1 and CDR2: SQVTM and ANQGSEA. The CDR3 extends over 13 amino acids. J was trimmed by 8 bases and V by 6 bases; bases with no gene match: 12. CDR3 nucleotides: TGCAGCGTGAGGGACAGATGGGACATCGAAGCTTTCTTT. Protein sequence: CSVRDRWDIEAFF.

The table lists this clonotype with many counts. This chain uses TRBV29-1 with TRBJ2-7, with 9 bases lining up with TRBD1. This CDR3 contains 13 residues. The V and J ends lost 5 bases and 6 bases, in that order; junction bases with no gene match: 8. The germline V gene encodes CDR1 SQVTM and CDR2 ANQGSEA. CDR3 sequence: CSVLQQGAGEQYF. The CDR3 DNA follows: TGCAGCGTTTTACAACAGGGGGCCGGCGAGCAGTACTTC.

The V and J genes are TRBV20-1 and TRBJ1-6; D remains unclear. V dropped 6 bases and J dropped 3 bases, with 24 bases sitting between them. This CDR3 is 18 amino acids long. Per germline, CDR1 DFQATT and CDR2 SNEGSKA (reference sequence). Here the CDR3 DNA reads TGCAGTGCCCCCCGGGATGAGACTGGGCTCCACTATAATTCACCCCTCCACTTT. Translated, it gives CSAPRDETGLHYNSPLHF.

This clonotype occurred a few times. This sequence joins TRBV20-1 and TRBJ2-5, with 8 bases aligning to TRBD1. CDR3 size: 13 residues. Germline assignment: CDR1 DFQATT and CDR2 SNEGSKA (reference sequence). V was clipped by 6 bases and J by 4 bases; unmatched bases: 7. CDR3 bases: TGCAGTGCGAGATCAGGGGGCGGAGAGACCCAGTACTTC. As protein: CSARSGGGETQYF.

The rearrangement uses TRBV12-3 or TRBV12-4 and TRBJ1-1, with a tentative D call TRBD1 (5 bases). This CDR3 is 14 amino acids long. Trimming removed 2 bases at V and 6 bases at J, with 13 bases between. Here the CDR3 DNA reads TGTGCCAGCAGTTTAATAGACAGTGCGCCTGAAGCTTTCTTT. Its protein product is CASSLIDSAPEAFF.

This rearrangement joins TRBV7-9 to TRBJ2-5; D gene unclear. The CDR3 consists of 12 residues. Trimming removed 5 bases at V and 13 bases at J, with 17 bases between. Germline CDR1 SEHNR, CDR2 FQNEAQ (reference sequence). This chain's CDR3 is CASSPRQEWSYF. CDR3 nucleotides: TGTGCCAGCAGCCCCCGGCAGGAATGGTCGTACTTC.

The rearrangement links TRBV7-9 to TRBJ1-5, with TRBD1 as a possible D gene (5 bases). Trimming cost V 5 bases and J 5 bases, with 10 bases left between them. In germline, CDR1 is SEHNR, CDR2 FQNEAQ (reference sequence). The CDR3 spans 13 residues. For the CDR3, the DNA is TGTGCCAGCAGCCGGGGGTCCGATCAGCCCCAGCATTTT. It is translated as CASSRGSDQPQHF.

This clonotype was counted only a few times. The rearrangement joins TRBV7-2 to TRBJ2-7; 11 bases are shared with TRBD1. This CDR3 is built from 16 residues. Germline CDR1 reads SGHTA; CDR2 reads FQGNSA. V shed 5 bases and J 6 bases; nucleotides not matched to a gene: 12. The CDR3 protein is CASSLLGQGDYGEQYF. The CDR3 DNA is TGTGCCAGCAGCCTGTTGGGACAGGGGGACTACGGCGAGCAGTACTTC.

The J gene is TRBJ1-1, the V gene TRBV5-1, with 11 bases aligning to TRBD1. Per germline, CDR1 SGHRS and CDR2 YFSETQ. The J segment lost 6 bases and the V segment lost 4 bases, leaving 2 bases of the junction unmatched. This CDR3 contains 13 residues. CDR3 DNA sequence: TGCGCCAGCAGCCGGGGACAGGGGGCTGAAGCTTTCTTT. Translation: CASSRGQGAEAFF.